The entry below gives a single T cell receptor beta chain sequence along with its context. Its target is not known. Clones were read by immunoSEQ multiplex PCR, and TCRdb kept only the in-frame ones, dropping some. This table holds 8,000 to 10,000 clones, roughly four fifths found once. The sample comes from a study of neoadjuvant nivolumab and ipilimumab in lung cancer. Between the trimmed V and J ends, which lost 6 bases and 5 bases, there was a span of 10 bases. The CDR3 extends over 11 amino acids. In germline, CDR1 is DFQATT, CDR2 SNEGSKA (reference sequence). Study-level findings and limits: From pretherapy to surgery, tumor richness and clonality rose with dual therapy.

This specimen consisted of peripheral blood, obtained before neoadjuvant nivolumab, alone or with ipilimumab. The receptor was derived from an adult with non-small cell lung cancer. The genes are TRBV20-1 and TRBJ2-5, with D unresolved. In DNA, the CDR3 is TGCAGTGCCATGCATGGGGAGACCCAGTACTTC. Protein sequence: CSAMHGETQYF.